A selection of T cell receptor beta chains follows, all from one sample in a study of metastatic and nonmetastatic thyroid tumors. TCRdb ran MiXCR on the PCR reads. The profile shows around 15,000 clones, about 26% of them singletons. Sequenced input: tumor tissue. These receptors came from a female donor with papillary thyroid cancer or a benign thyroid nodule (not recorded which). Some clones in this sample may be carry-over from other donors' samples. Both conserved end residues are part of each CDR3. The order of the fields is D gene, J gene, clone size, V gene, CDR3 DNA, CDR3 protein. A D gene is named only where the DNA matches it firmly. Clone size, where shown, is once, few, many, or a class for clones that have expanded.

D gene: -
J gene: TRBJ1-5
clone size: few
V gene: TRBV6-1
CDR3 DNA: TGTGCCAGCAGCTTTGAGGGTCCTCAGGTCGGTCAGCCCCAGCATTTT
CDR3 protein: CASSFEGPQVGQPQHF

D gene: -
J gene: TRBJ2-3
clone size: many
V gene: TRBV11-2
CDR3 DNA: TGTGCCAGCAGCTTAGACCCCCCGATTGTGGGAGACCCAGATACGCAGTATTTT
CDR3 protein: CASSLDPPIVGDPDTQYF

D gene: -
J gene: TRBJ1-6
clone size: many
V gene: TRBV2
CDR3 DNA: TGTGCCAGCATGGGACACATCCCCTGCGGTGGTTGTAATTCACCCCTCCACTTT
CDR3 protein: CASMGHIPCGGCNSPLHF

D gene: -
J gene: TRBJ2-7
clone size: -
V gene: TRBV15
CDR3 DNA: TGTGCCACCAGCAGATATTCGGGAGGACGGGGGCCGACCTACGAGCATTACTTC
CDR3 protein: CATSRYSGGRGPTYEHYF

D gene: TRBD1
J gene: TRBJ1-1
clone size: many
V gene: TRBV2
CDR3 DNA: TGTGCCAGCAGTTTACCAGGGGGTCCGAACACTGAAGCTTTCTTT
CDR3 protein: CASSLPGGPNTEAFF

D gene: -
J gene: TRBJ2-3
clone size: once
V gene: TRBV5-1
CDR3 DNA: TGCGCCAGCAGCTTGGCCTACCGTGATACGCAGTATTTT
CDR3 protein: CASSLAYRDTQYF

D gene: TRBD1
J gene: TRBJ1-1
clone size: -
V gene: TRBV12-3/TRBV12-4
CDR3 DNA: TGTGCCAGCAGACCACAGGACAGGGGCGATGAAGCTTTCTTT
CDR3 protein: CASRPQDRGDEAFF

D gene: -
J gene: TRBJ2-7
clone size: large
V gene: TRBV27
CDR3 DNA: TGTGCCAGCAGTTTACGGAACAGCTACGAGCAGTACTTC
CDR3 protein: CASSLRNSYEQYF

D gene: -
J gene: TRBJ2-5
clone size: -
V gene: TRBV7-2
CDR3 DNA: TGTGCCAGCAGCTTAGCGCGCCAAGAGACCCAGTACTTC
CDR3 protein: CASSLARQETQYF

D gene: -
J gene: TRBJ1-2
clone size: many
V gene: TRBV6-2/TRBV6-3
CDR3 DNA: TGTGCCAGCACTTCGACTCCGGGGGTAGGCTACACCTTC
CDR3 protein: CASTSTPGVGYTF

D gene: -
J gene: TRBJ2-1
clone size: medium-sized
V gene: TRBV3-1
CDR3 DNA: TGTGCCAGCAGCCAAGATCCCCATTCTCAGTTCTTC
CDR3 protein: CASSQDPHSQFF

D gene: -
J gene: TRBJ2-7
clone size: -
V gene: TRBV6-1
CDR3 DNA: TGTGCCAGTCGACAGGTGGGTCCCTACGAGCAGTACTTC
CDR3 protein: CASRQVGPYEQYF

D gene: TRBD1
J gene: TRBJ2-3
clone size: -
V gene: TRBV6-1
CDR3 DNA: TGTGCCAGCAGTGAACGGTCAGGGGGCTCAGATACGCAGTATTTT
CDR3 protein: CASSERSGGSDTQYF

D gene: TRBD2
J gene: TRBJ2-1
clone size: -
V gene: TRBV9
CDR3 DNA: TGTGCCAGCAGCGTCGGGGGGGCGGCGACGAATGAGCAGTTCTTC
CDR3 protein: CASSVGGAATNEQFF

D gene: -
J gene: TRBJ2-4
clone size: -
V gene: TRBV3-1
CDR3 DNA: TGTGCCAGCAGCCAAGGGGAAATACCAAACATTCAGTACTTC
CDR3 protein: CASSQGEIPNIQYF

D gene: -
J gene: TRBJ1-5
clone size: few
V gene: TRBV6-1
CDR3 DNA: TGTGTCAGCAGTGTAGGACCTTATAGCAATCAGTCCCAGCATTTT
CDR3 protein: CVSSVGPYSNQSQHF

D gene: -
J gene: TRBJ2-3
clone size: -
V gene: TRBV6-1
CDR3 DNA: TGTGCCAGCGGCACGAGGCGGGCAGATACGCAGTATTTT
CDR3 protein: CASGTRRADTQYF

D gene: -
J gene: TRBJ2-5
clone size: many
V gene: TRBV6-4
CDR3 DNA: TGTGCCAGCAGAATAGGACCCGAGCCTACCCCGGCGACCCAGTACTTC
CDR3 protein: CASRIGPEPTPATQYF

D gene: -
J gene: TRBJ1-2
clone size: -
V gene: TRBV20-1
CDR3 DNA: TGCAGTGCTAGAGGGTGGGAGGACGCCAATAACTATGGCTACACCTTC
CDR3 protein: CSARGWEDANNYGYTF

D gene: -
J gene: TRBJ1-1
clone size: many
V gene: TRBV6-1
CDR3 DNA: TGTGCCAGCAGTTCAGGACAGCTTGAAGCTTTCTTT
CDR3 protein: CASSSGQLEAFF